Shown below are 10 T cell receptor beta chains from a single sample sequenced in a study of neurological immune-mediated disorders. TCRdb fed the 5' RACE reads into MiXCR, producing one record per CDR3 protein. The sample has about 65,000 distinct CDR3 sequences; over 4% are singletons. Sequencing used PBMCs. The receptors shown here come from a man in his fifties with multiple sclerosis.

The CDR3 loop reads CASTMGQSSYNEQFF. The CDR3 nucleotides are TGTGCCAGCACCATGGGACAGAGCTCCTACAATGAGCAGTTCTTC. The genes are TRBV6-5 and TRBJ2-1; 7 bases fit TRBD1. The germline V gene encodes CDR1 MNHEY and CDR2 SVGAGI. V was clipped by 7 bases and J by 0 bases; unmatched bases: 6. The CDR3 is made up of 15 amino acids.

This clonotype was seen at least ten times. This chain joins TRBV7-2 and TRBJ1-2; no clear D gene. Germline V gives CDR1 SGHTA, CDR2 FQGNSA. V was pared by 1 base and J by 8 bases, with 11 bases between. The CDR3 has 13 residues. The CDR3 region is CASSLVSSGGYTF. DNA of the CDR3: TGTGCCAGCAGCTTAGTGTCCTCGGGAGGCTACACCTTC.

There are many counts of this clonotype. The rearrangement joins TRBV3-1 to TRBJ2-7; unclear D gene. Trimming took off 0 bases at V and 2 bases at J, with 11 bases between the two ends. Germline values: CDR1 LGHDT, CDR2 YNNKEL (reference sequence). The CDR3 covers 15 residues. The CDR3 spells CASSQETGRTYEQYF. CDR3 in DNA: TGTGCCAGCAGCCAAGAGACGGGCAGGACCTACGAGCAGTACTTC.

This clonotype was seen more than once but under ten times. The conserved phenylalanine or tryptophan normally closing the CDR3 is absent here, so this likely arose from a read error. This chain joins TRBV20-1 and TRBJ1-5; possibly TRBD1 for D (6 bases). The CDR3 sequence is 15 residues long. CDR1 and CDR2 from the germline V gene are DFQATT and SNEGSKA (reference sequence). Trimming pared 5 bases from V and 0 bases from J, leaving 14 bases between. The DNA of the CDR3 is TGCAGTGCTTATCTACAGGGAGGTAGCAATCAGCCCCAGCATATT. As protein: CSAYLQGGSNQPQHI.

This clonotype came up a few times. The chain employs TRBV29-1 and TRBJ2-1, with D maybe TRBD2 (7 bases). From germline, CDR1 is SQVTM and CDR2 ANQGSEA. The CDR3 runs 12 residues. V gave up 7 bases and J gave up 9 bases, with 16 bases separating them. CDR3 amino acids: CSADRRGGEQFF. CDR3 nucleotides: TGCAGCGCCGACCGTAGGGGGGGTGAGCAGTTCTTC.

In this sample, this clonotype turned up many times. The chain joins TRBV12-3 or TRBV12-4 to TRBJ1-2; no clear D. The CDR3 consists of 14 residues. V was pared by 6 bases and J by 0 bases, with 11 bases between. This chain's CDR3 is CASSPRGTNYGYTF. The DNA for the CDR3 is TGTGCCAGCAGCCCGCGTGGGACTAACTATGGCTACACCTTC.

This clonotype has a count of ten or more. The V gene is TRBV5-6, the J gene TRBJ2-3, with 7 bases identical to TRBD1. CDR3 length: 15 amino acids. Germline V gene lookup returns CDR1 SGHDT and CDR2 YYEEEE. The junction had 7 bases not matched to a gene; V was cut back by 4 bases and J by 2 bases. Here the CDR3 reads CASSIRTGFTDTQYF. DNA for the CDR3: TGTGCCAGCAGCATTAGGACAGGTTTCACAGATACGCAGTATTTT.

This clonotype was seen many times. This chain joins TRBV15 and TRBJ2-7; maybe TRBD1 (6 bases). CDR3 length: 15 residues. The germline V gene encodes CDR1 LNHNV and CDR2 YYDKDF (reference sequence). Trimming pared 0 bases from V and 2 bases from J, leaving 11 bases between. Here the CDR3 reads CATSRDWAGAYEQYF. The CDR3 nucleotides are TGTGCCACCAGCAGAGATTGGGCAGGGGCCTACGAGCAGTACTTC. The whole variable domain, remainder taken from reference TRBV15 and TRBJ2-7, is DAMVIQNPRYQVTQFGKPVTLSCSQTLNHNVMYWYQQKSSQAPKLLFHYYDKDFNNEADTPDNFQSRRPNTSFCFLDIRSPGLGDTAMYLCATSRDWAGAYEQYFGPGTRLTVT.

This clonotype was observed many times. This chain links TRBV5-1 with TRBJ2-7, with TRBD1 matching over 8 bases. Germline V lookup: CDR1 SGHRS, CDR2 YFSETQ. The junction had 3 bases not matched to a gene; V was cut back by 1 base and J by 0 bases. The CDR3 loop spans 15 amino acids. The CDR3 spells CASSLSDRGSYEQYF. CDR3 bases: TGCGCCAGCAGCTTGAGTGACAGGGGCTCCTACGAGCAGTACTTC.

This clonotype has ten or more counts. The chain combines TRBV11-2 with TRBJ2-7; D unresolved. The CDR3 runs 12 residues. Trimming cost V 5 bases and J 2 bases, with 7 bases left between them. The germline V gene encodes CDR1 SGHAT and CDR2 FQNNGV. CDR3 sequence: CASSLQPYEQYF. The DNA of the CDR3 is TGTGCCAGCAGCCTACAGCCCTACGAGCAGTACTTC.